The TCR beta chain under discussion was sequenced for a study of graft-versus-host responses after intestinal transplantation. Sequencing used immunoSEQ multiplex PCR; TCRdb keeps in-frame clones, though not all of them. Here the sample spans around 15,000 clones, about 67% being singletons. Intraepithelial and lamina propria lymphocytes were isolated from graft specimens. V was pared by 3 bases and J by 6 bases, with 15 bases between. The germline CDR1 and CDR2 sequences are SGDLS and YYNGEE. The CDR3 sequence is 14 residues long. The gene calls are TRBV9 and TRBJ1-1, with no clear D. Here the sequenced sample was ileum tissue, taken 14 days after transplant. The TCR sequence derives from a human patient who received an intestinal transplant, so some T cells may come from the graft donor. CDR3 residues: CASSATDNPPEAFF. CDR3 bases: TGTGCCAGCAGCGCCACAGACAACCCACCTGAAGCTTTCTTT.